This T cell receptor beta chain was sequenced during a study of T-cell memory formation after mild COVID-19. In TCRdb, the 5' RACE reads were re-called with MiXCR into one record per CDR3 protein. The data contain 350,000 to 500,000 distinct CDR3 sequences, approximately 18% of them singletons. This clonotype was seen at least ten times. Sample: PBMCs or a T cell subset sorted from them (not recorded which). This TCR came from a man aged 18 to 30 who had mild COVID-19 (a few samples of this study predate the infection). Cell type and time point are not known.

DNA of the CDR3: TGTGCCAGCAGTACAGGGAACACCGGGGAGCTGTTTTTT. Translating gives CASSTGNTGELFF. The gene calls are TRBV12-3 or TRBV12-4 and TRBJ2-2; D perhaps matches TRBD1 (5 bases). The V end was cut by 5 bases, the J end by 1 base, with 5 bases between. This CDR3 spans 13 amino acids.